This entry features one T cell receptor beta chain sequence. Its antigen remains undetermined. No base qualities exist here, and no much larger clone lies one base off it. The collaborating institutions used their own protocols to collect whole blood in K2EDTA tubes. For TCRbeta analysis, collaborators shipped samples as frozen whole blood, isolated PBMCs, or DNA extracted from either of those sample types. The CDR3 contains 13 residues, cysteine and phenylalanine counted. Only the CDR3 portion is preserved as DNA: 39 bases, with reading frame beginning at the first base. CDR1 and CDR2, looked up from the germline V gene, are MNHNS and SASEGT. Between the V and J ends, shortened by 2 bases and 6 bases respectively, the junction contains 10 bases. These data come from a study of blood T cell repertoires in COVID-19 (dated by TCRdb to 2018 to 2020). The study in broad terms: Samples from collaborators originated in the United States, Italy and Spain and spanned both the acute and convalescent phases of COVID-19. The material from the prospective study consisted of cDNA or gDNA derived from T cells, B-cell-depleted T cells, or PBMCs. Deeply sampled blood TCRbeta repertoires from subjects exposed to, actively infected with, or recovered from COVID-19 were included in the dataset. The repertoires were released in a freely available public database meant as a resource for research on the immune response to SARS-CoV-2. Samples came from the ongoing ImmuneRACE study (first 160 participants) plus 1,254 subjects from 6 global collaborators. Nearly every sample came with metadata listing a de-identified subject ID, COVID-19 status, age in years and sex. Where available, HLA class I and class II types were taken from metadata supplied by the sample provider and were not determined by assay-based typing.

The immunoSEQ Assay, a bias-controlled multiplex PCR, was used to amplify TCRbeta CDR3 regions from genomic DNA. Per the original workflow: Nucleated cell counts per sample were estimated from amplification of reference gene primers within the assay. To quantify the absolute abundance of each unique TCRbeta CDR3 rearrangement, sequence reads were collapsed and filtered. For each sample, productive Simpson clonality was calculated as the square root of Simpson's diversity index over productive rearrangements. TCRdb re-hosts the immuneACCESS table, in-frame sequences only. Its copies lack some clones; in the studies checked, an unresolved V gene accounts for under half of them, and the cause for the rest is not known. V, J and clone size were drawn from that table, and D and trimming were deduced from the DNA. The sample table shows about 270,000 clones, and around 83% are seen once. The ten largest clones take up approximately 5.4% of the sample.

Overall study outcomes, separate from this receptor: The quantity of clinical and demographic metadata differed by source and by participant and was supplied without curation.

This chain joins TRBV6-1 to TRBJ1-1; the D region possibly corresponds to TRBD1 (5 bases align). Sequenced sample: peripheral blood. The sequence was obtained from a man older than 75 with acute or convalescent COVID-19. CDR3 region: CASSEFMGPEAFF. The nucleotides read TGTGCCAGCAGTGAATTCATGGGGCCTGAAGCTTTCTTT.